The 14 T cell receptor beta chains listed next were all sequenced from one sample in a study of radiotherapy plus CTLA-4 blockade in lung cancer. Sequenced by immunoSEQ multiplex PCR; TCRdb stores in-frame clones only, minus some. The sample lists tens of thousands of clones, around 85% seen once, with 3.2% in the top ten. The sequencing here drew on peripheral blood, taken from a patient treated with radiotherapy plus ipilimumab. Receptors originate from a human donor with non-small cell lung cancer who had a partial response to radiotherapy plus ipilimumab.

The chain links TRBV5-8 to TRBJ2-7; D is unclear. Germline values: CDR1 SGHTS, CDR2 YDEGEE. V gave up 4 bases and J gave up 6 bases, with 14 bases separating them. The CDR3 has 13 amino acids. CDR3 sequence (DNA): TGTGCCAGCAGCGCCCTAGACGGCGCCGAGCAGTACTTC. As protein: CASSALDGAEQYF.

V usage is TRBV19 and J usage is TRBJ2-1; D possibly corresponds to TRBD2 (6 bases). The CDR3 is 16 amino acids. CDR1 is LNHDA and CDR2 is SQIVND in the germline V gene (reference sequence). V dropped 3 bases and J dropped 3 bases, with 15 bases sitting between them. The CDR3 loop reads CASSMPGGQFYNEQFF. CDR3 bases: TGTGCCAGTAGTATGCCCGGAGGGCAGTTCTACAATGAGCAGTTCTTC.

V gene TRBV11-3 combines with J gene TRBJ2-7; TRBD1 matches 9 bases. The CDR3 consists of 15 residues. The V gene end was trimmed by 5 bases and the J gene end by 5 bases; junction bases not matched to a gene: 10. Germline CDR1 and CDR2: SGHNT and YENEEA. In DNA form, the CDR3 reads TGTGCCAGCAGCGCGACCGGGACAGGGCCACACGAGCAGTACTTC. Translation: CASSATGTGPHEQYF.

The genes are TRBV6-1 and TRBJ1-2, with 8 bases lining up with TRBD1. J was trimmed by 1 base and V by 8 bases; bases with no gene match: 9. The CDR3 length is 15 residues. Per germline, CDR1 MNHNS and CDR2 SASEGT. CDR3 residues: CASGRTGRDNYGYTF. The CDR3 DNA sequence: TGTGCCAGCGGTAGGACAGGGCGGGATAACTATGGCTACACCTTC.

This clone was detected a few times. V usage is TRBV11-2 and J usage is TRBJ1-4; TRBD1 might be the D (6 bases). Germline lookup yields CDR1 SGHAT and CDR2 FQNNGV. The CDR3 loop spans 15 amino acids. V was trimmed by 5 bases and J by 8 bases, leaving 18 bases between them. The CDR3 DNA sequence: TGTGCCAGCAGCGGTTTGAGGCAGGGGCAAGAAAAACTGTTTTTT. Protein sequence: CASSGLRQGQEKLFF.

The V gene is TRBV9, the J gene TRBJ1-1; D is unclear. Germline lookup yields CDR1 SGDLS and CDR2 YYNGEE. Trimming shortened V by 0 bases and J by 0 bases, and 9 bases separated the two germline ends. This CDR3 is built from 15 residues. The CDR3 here is CASSVDGGLNTEAFF. In DNA form, the CDR3 reads TGTGCCAGCAGCGTAGATGGCGGCTTGAACACTGAAGCTTTCTTT.

The rearrangement joins TRBV6-1 to TRBJ1-5; D perhaps matches TRBD1 (6 bases). The germline V gene encodes CDR1 MNHNS and CDR2 SASEGT. Trimming took 3 bases from V and 4 from J, leaving 7 bases between them. The CDR3 runs 13 residues. CDR3 DNA: TGTGCCAGCAGTGACAGGGGAAATCAGCCCCAGCATTTT. This codes for CASSDRGNQPQHF.

This chain joins TRBV30 and TRBJ2-1; tentatively, D is TRBD2 (5 bases). This CDR3 is built from 14 residues. Trimming pared 0 bases from V and 6 bases from J, leaving 12 bases between. Germline V gene sequence: CDR1 GTSNPN, CDR2 SVGIG (reference sequence). As DNA, the CDR3 is TGTGCCTGGAGTGTCGGGGATCTACTCAATGAGCAGTTCTTC. It is translated as CAWSVGDLLNEQFF.

The gene calls are TRBV5-6 and TRBJ2-5; 8 bases are shared with TRBD2. This CDR3 has 14 amino acids. V lost 0 bases, J lost 5 bases, and 3 bases stayed unmatched. From germline, CDR1 is SGHDT and CDR2 YYEEEE. CDR3: CASSLGPGGETQYF. The CDR3 nucleotides read TGTGCCAGCAGCTTGGGCCCGGGAGGGGAGACCCAGTACTTC. The full variable domain, completed using reference TRBV5-6 and TRBJ2-5, is DAGVTQSPTHLIKTRGQQVTLRCSPKSGHDTVSWYQQALGQGPQFIFQYYEEEERQRGNFPDRFSGHQFPNYSSELNVNALLLGDSALYLCASSLGPGGETQYFGPGTRLLVL.

The rearrangement links TRBV27 to TRBJ2-1; TRBD1 is a possible D gene (6 bases). V was shortened by 6 bases and J by 7 bases, with 25 bases between the two germline ends. The CDR3 has 17 amino acids. Germline V lookup: CDR1 MNHEY, CDR2 SMNVEV (reference sequence). The CDR3 nucleotides are TGTGCCAGCAGCAAGCCGAGTGGCAGGGGTGCCCAAAATGAGCAGTTCTTC. This gives the protein CASSKPSGRGAQNEQFF.

The J gene is TRBJ2-7, the V gene TRBV2; 10 bases agree with TRBD2. The ends lost 0 bases at V and 6 bases at J; junction bases unmatched: 5. CDR1 is SNHLY, CDR2 FYNNEI, per germline. This CDR3 has 15 residues. CDR3 nucleotide sequence: TGTGCCAGCAGTGAAGCTCGGACTAGCGGAATCGAGCAGTACTTC. Amino acid sequence: CASSEARTSGIEQYF.

This clone has only a few counts. V gene TRBV20-1 combines with J gene TRBJ1-2; D not resolved. Per germline, CDR1 DFQATT and CDR2 SNEGSKA (reference sequence). This CDR3 is 11 amino acids long. The ends were cut back, 3 bases at V and 8 bases at J, with 10 bases in the middle. The CDR3 reads CSASVISGYTF. In DNA, the CDR3 is TGCAGTGCTAGTGTAATATCGGGCTACACCTTC.

A note on this clone: One end of the junction is discordant with germline, which a read error may explain. This chain links TRBV6-6 with TRBJ2-7, with D perhaps TRBD1 (6 bases). The CDR3 totals 15 residues. Germline CDR1 is MNHNY and CDR2 is SVGAGI (reference sequence). CDR3 nucleotides: TGTACCAGCAGCCCTAGACAGGCAAGCTCCTACGAGCAGTACTTC. Amino acid sequence: CTSSPRQASSYEQYF.

The chain joins TRBV7-2 to TRBJ2-6; D perhaps matches TRBD2 (7 bases). This CDR3 comprises 15 residues. V shed 3 bases and J shed 3 bases, with 9 bases lying between them. Germline CDR1 reads SGHTA; CDR2 reads FQGNSA. CDR3 loop: CASSFGGLGANVLTF. The DNA for the CDR3 is TGTGCCAGCAGCTTCGGGGGGCTTGGGGCCAACGTCCTGACTTTC.